The source of this T cell receptor beta chain is a study of cytomegalovirus exposure and HLA in healthy donors. Study-wide context: Membership in the Caucasian-associated ancestry cluster was found for around 81% of 398 genotyped donors.

The CDR3 covers 13 residues. Trimming stripped 5 bases from V and 2 bases from J, with 10 bases between. The V gene's germline CDR1 is SEHNR and CDR2 FQNEAQ (reference sequence). About this clone: The antigen is not known.

PCR used 60 Vbeta primers and 13 Jbeta primers. Sequencing was performed with immunoSEQ multiplex PCR; in TCRdb, only in-frame clones are kept and a portion is missing. The sample holds 150,000 to 200,000 clones; around three quarters are singletons and the top ten take about 1.9%. Study findings and constraints: Earlier analysis looked at TCR beta V segments, and most were productive about 90% or about 30% of the time.

Material for sequencing was PBMCs. The TCR sequence derives from a man aged 25 to 40 in good health and CMV-seronegative. The V and J genes are TRBV7-9 and TRBJ2-7; D possibly corresponds to TRBD1 (6 bases). In DNA, the CDR3 is TGTGCCAGCAGCGGGACAATCACCTACGAGCAGTACTTC. The encoded protein is CASSGTITYEQYF.